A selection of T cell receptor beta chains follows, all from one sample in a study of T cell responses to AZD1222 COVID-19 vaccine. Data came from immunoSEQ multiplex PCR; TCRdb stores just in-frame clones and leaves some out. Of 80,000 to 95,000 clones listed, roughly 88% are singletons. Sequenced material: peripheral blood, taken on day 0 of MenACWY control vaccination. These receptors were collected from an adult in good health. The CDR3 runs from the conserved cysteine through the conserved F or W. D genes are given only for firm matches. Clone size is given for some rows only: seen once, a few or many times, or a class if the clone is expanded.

cdr3_aa: CASSLRRGRNTGELFF; cdr3_nt: TGTGCCAGCAGCTTACGTAGGGGGCGGAACACCGGGGAGCTGTTTTTT; j_call: TRBJ2-2; v_call: TRBV7-2; clone_size: NA; d_call: TRBD1
cdr3_aa: CSVESLRYEQYF; cdr3_nt: TGCAGCGTTGAATCCCTACGCTACGAGCAGTACTTC; j_call: TRBJ2-7; v_call: TRBV29-1; clone_size: NA; d_call: NA
cdr3_aa: CASSLGESLELFF; cdr3_nt: TGTGCCAGCAGCTTGGGGGAAAGCTTGGAGCTGTTTTTT; j_call: TRBJ2-2; v_call: TRBV7-7; clone_size: NA; d_call: NA
cdr3_aa: CASIQGSGSDTQYF; cdr3_nt: TGTGCCAGCATACAAGGCTCAGGGTCAGATACGCAGTATTTT; j_call: TRBJ2-3; v_call: TRBV6-5; clone_size: NA; d_call: NA
cdr3_aa: CASREGPKNIQYF; cdr3_nt: TGTGCTAGTCGGGAGGGCCCCAAAAACATTCAGTACTTC; j_call: TRBJ2-4; v_call: TRBV19; clone_size: NA; d_call: TRBD2
cdr3_aa: CASSQDNRKPQHF; cdr3_nt: TGTGCCAGCAGCCAAGATAATCGAAAGCCCCAGCATTTT; j_call: TRBJ1-5; v_call: TRBV27; clone_size: NA; d_call: NA
cdr3_aa: CASSEAGQFPYNEQFF; cdr3_nt: TGTGCCAGCAGTGAAGCGGGGCAGTTCCCGTACAATGAGCAGTTCTTC; j_call: TRBJ2-1; v_call: TRBV6-1; clone_size: NA; d_call: NA
cdr3_aa: CATKPGEGYGYTF; cdr3_nt: TGTGCCACCAAACCCGGGGAGGGCTATGGCTACACCTTC; j_call: TRBJ1-2; v_call: TRBV15; clone_size: NA; d_call: NA
cdr3_aa: CASGPNSDTQYF; cdr3_nt: TGTGCTAGTGGCCCGAACTCAGATACGCAGTATTTT; j_call: TRBJ2-3; v_call: TRBV12-5; clone_size: NA; d_call: NA
cdr3_aa: CASSVGTYEVHRANYGYTF; cdr3_nt: TGTGCCAGCAGCGTAGGGACCTACGAGGTCCATAGAGCTAACTATGGCTACACCTTC; j_call: TRBJ1-2; v_call: TRBV9; clone_size: NA; d_call: NA
cdr3_aa: CASSLESGGANQPQHF; cdr3_nt: TGTGCCAGCAGTTTAGAGAGTGGGGGTGCCAATCAGCCCCAGCATTTT; j_call: TRBJ1-5; v_call: TRBV28; clone_size: NA; d_call: NA
cdr3_aa: CASSFYGGTAGELFF; cdr3_nt: TGTGCCAGCAGCTTTTACGGGGGGACGGCCGGGGAGCTGTTTTTT; j_call: TRBJ2-2; v_call: TRBV7-9; clone_size: few; d_call: TRBD2
cdr3_aa: CASSRDRGTDGYTF; cdr3_nt: TGTGCCAGCAGTCGGGACAGGGGAACGGATGGCTACACCTTC; j_call: TRBJ1-2; v_call: TRBV7-8; clone_size: NA; d_call: TRBD1
cdr3_aa: CASSLQGVGVGYTF; cdr3_nt: TGTGCCAGCAGTTTACAGGGGGTGGGGGTAGGCTACACCTTC; j_call: TRBJ1-2; v_call: TRBV27; clone_size: NA; d_call: TRBD1
cdr3_aa: CATSRDLGEGGNGYTF; cdr3_nt: TGTGCCACCAGCAGAGATCTCGGAGAGGGCGGGAATGGCTACACCTTC; j_call: TRBJ1-2; v_call: TRBV15; clone_size: NA; d_call: NA
cdr3_aa: CASGLSGSTDTQYF; cdr3_nt: TGTGCCAGCGGCCTTAGCGGGTCCACAGATACGCAGTATTTT; j_call: TRBJ2-3; v_call: TRBV27; clone_size: NA; d_call: TRBD2
cdr3_aa: CASSYSTGAYEQYF; cdr3_nt: TGTGCCAGCAGTTACTCGACAGGAGCCTACGAGCAGTACTTC; j_call: TRBJ2-7; v_call: TRBV6-2/TRBV6-3; clone_size: NA; d_call: NA
cdr3_aa: CASSYRETDGYTF; cdr3_nt: TGTGCCAGCAGTTACAGGGAAACCGATGGCTACACCTTC; j_call: TRBJ1-2; v_call: TRBV6-5; clone_size: NA; d_call: NA
cdr3_aa: CASSLVVRGRDDGYTF; cdr3_nt: TGTGCCAGCAGCTTAGTAGTCAGGGGGCGTGACGATGGCTACACCTTC; j_call: TRBJ1-2; v_call: TRBV7-2; clone_size: NA; d_call: TRBD1
cdr3_aa: CASSFSYEQYF; cdr3_nt: TGTGCCAGCAGTTTTAGCTACGAGCAGTACTTC; j_call: TRBJ2-7; v_call: TRBV28; clone_size: NA; d_call: NA
cdr3_aa: CASSLVGYGYTF; cdr3_nt: TGTGCCAGCAGCTTAGTGGGCTATGGCTACACCTTC; j_call: TRBJ1-2; v_call: TRBV7-2; clone_size: NA; d_call: NA
cdr3_aa: CASSEAGGDYGYTF; cdr3_nt: TGTGCCAGCAGTGAAGCAGGAGGGGACTATGGCTACACCTTC; j_call: TRBJ1-2; v_call: TRBV6-1; clone_size: NA; d_call: NA
cdr3_aa: CASSPGQYYQPQHF; cdr3_nt: TGTGCCAGCTCACCCGGACAGTACTATCAGCCCCAGCATTTT; j_call: TRBJ1-5; v_call: TRBV18; clone_size: NA; d_call: NA
cdr3_aa: CASSVGISGIYNEQFF; cdr3_nt: TGTGCCAGCAGCGTAGGGATTAGCGGGATTTACAATGAGCAGTTCTTC; j_call: TRBJ2-1; v_call: TRBV9; clone_size: NA; d_call: TRBD2
cdr3_aa: CASSVEGTGGGGELFF; cdr3_nt: TGTGCCAGCAGCGTAGAAGGGACAGGGGGCGGCGGGGAGCTGTTTTTT; j_call: TRBJ2-2; v_call: TRBV9; clone_size: once; d_call: TRBD1
cdr3_aa: CASSMKQGARQETQYF; cdr3_nt: TGTGCCAGTAGTATGAAACAGGGGGCGCGACAAGAGACCCAGTACTTC; j_call: TRBJ2-5; v_call: TRBV19; clone_size: NA; d_call: TRBD1
cdr3_aa: CASSPGAGVPIFTDTQYF; cdr3_nt: TGTGCCAGCAGCCCAGGGGCGGGAGTGCCCATTTTCACAGATACGCAGTATTTT; j_call: TRBJ2-3; v_call: TRBV7-7; clone_size: once; d_call: NA
cdr3_aa: CSASDSNQPQHF; cdr3_nt: TGCAGTGCTAGTGACAGCAATCAGCCCCAGCATTTT; j_call: TRBJ1-5; v_call: TRBV20-1; clone_size: NA; d_call: NA
cdr3_aa: CASSTPGGSSGNTIYF; cdr3_nt: TGTGCCAGCAGTACCCCGGGCGGAAGCTCTGGAAACACCATATATTTT; j_call: TRBJ1-3; v_call: TRBV28; clone_size: NA; d_call: NA
cdr3_aa: CATMVQRNTIYF; cdr3_nt: TGTGCCACTATGGTCCAGCGAAACACCATATATTTT; j_call: TRBJ1-3; v_call: TRBV28; clone_size: few; d_call: NA
cdr3_aa: CASSLAGPSTDTQYF; cdr3_nt: TGTGCCAGCAGCCTAGCGGGCCCGAGCACAGATACGCAGTATTTT; j_call: TRBJ2-3; v_call: TRBV7-2; clone_size: once; d_call: TRBD2
cdr3_aa: CASSLAGTAYNSPLHF; cdr3_nt: TGTGCCAGCAGCTTGGCCGGGACGGCCTATAATTCACCCCTCCACTTT; j_call: TRBJ1-6; v_call: TRBV7-8; clone_size: NA; d_call: NA
cdr3_aa: CASSEQPSGSSYNEQFF; cdr3_nt: TGTGCCAGCAGTGAACAGCCATCGGGGAGCTCCTACAATGAGCAGTTCTTC; j_call: TRBJ2-1; v_call: TRBV6-4; clone_size: NA; d_call: NA
cdr3_aa: CASSLSRDRAISGNTIYF; cdr3_nt: TGTGCCAGCAGCTTATCGCGGGACAGGGCAATCTCTGGAAACACCATATATTTT; j_call: TRBJ1-3; v_call: TRBV7-2; clone_size: once; d_call: TRBD1
cdr3_aa: CASSLQLAGVGEQFF; cdr3_nt: TGTGCCAGCAGCTTGCAACTAGCGGGAGTAGGTGAGCAGTTCTTC; j_call: TRBJ2-1; v_call: TRBV5-4; clone_size: NA; d_call: TRBD2
cdr3_aa: CASSSGGTGGGDEQYF; cdr3_nt: TGTGCCAGCAGTTCTGGGGGGACGGGCGGAGGCGACGAGCAGTACTTC; j_call: TRBJ2-7; v_call: TRBV6-6; clone_size: NA; d_call: NA
cdr3_aa: CASSLVGETQYF; cdr3_nt: TGTGCCAGCAGTTTGGTCGGGGAGACCCAGTACTTC; j_call: TRBJ2-5; v_call: TRBV28; clone_size: NA; d_call: NA
cdr3_aa: CAISEQRGGPRAGYTF; cdr3_nt: TGTGCCATCAGTGAACAGAGGGGAGGGCCCCGGGCTGGCTACACCTTC; j_call: TRBJ1-2; v_call: TRBV10-3; clone_size: NA; d_call: NA
cdr3_aa: CASSHMTGVSPGELFF; cdr3_nt: TGTGCCAGCAGTCACATGACAGGAGTTAGCCCCGGGGAGCTGTTTTTT; j_call: TRBJ2-2; v_call: TRBV6-2/TRBV6-3; clone_size: NA; d_call: NA
cdr3_aa: CATSDSLVEDLGIYGYTF; cdr3_nt: TGTGCCACCAGTGATTCTCTGGTCGAAGATCTAGGGATCTATGGCTACACCTTC; j_call: TRBJ1-2; v_call: TRBV24-1; clone_size: NA; d_call: NA
cdr3_aa: CASSPNYQQALPQHF; cdr3_nt: TGTGCCAGCTCACCAAACTATCAACAGGCCTTGCCCCAGCATTTT; j_call: TRBJ1-5; v_call: TRBV18; clone_size: few; d_call: NA
cdr3_aa: CASSLSAGTRLYEQYF; cdr3_nt: TGTGCCAGCAGTTTATCGGCCGGGACTAGACTTTACGAGCAGTACTTC; j_call: TRBJ2-7; v_call: TRBV27; clone_size: NA; d_call: TRBD2
cdr3_aa: CASSLAGGDHQPQHF; cdr3_nt: TGTGCCAGCAGCTTAGCAGGGGGGGATCATCAGCCCCAGCATTTT; j_call: TRBJ1-5; v_call: TRBV7-9; clone_size: NA; d_call: NA
cdr3_aa: CASYGTGELFF; cdr3_nt: TGTGCCAGCTATGGAACCGGGGAGCTGTTTTTT; j_call: TRBJ2-2; v_call: TRBV6-6; clone_size: once; d_call: NA
cdr3_aa: CASIESGGPNEKLFF; cdr3_nt: TGTGCCAGCATCGAAAGTGGGGGGCCTAATGAAAAACTGTTTTTT; j_call: TRBJ1-4; v_call: TRBV28; clone_size: once; d_call: NA
cdr3_aa: CASSLLWVGGYGYTF; cdr3_nt: TGTGCCAGCAGTCTCCTTTGGGTCGGGGGGTATGGCTACACCTTC; j_call: TRBJ1-2; v_call: TRBV28; clone_size: NA; d_call: NA
cdr3_aa: CASSWGGPGANVLTF; cdr3_nt: TGTGCCAGCAGCTGGGGAGGGCCCGGGGCCAACGTCCTGACTTTC; j_call: TRBJ2-6; v_call: TRBV28; clone_size: NA; d_call: TRBD2
cdr3_aa: CASSQESERGSYNEQFF; cdr3_nt: TGTGCCAGCAGCCAAGAATCGGAGCGGGGGTCCTACAATGAGCAGTTCTTC; j_call: TRBJ2-1; v_call: TRBV3-1/TRBV3-2; clone_size: once; d_call: TRBD2
cdr3_aa: CASSQTGTVGEKLFF; cdr3_nt: TGCGCCAGCAGCCAGACCGGGACGGTGGGTGAAAAACTGTTTTTT; j_call: TRBJ1-4; v_call: TRBV4-3; clone_size: NA; d_call: NA
cdr3_aa: CASSLVDQPQHF; cdr3_nt: TGTGCCAGCAGCTTAGTAGATCAGCCCCAGCATTTT; j_call: TRBJ1-5; v_call: TRBV7-8; clone_size: NA; d_call: NA
cdr3_aa: CASSQDQAPTPSNEKLFF; cdr3_nt: TGCGCCAGCAGCCAAGATCAAGCCCCGACCCCTTCTAATGAAAAACTGTTTTTT; j_call: TRBJ1-4; v_call: TRBV4-1; clone_size: NA; d_call: NA
cdr3_aa: CASSLLGRENSPLHF; cdr3_nt: TGTGCCAGCAGCTTATTGGGGCGGGAGAATTCACCCCTCCACTTT; j_call: TRBJ1-6; v_call: TRBV7-9; clone_size: NA; d_call: NA